This T cell receptor (beta chain) originates from a study of blood T cells in healthy people across ages. This clonotype appeared a few times. A second PCR of roughly 7 to 11 cycles used a sample-barcoded 5' primer and a J-beta primer mix. TCRdb reprocessed the 5' RACE reads with MiXCR, giving one entry per CDR3 protein. The sample shows hundreds of thousands of distinct CDR3 sequences, 40% to 45% of them seen only once. V dropped 5 bases and J dropped 5 bases, with 11 bases sitting between them. There are 13 residues in the CDR3. CDR1 MNHNS and CDR2 SASEGT come from the germline V gene. Caucasian, healthy and from Russia, the donors were aged between about 6 and 90. Isolation yielded PBMCs, at least 7 million per sample, in every case.

This TCR was sampled from a man aged 80 or over in good health. The gene calls are TRBV6-1 and TRBJ2-3, with a possible D match to TRBD1 (6 bases). The sample consisted of blood. This CDR3 reads CASSRWTEDTQYF. CDR3 nucleotides: TGTGCCAGCAGTCGATGGACAGAAGATACGCAGTATTTT.